Below are 12 T cell receptor beta chains sequenced from a single sample in a study of shared T cell receptors in the human thymus (dated by TCRdb to about 2021). The receptor library was made with the immunoSEQ multiplex PCR assay. What TCRdb holds here is the immuneACCESS table cut down to in-frame rearrangements. Part of the clones is not present; checked against another copy, under half of the missing clones reflect an unresolved V gene, and the others are unexplained. The sample table records some 400,000 clones; just under 95% of these occur just once. The ten largest clones add up to roughly 0.02% of the sample. Material for sequencing was thymocytes. The receptors derive from a human donor.

This rearrangement joins TRBV28 to TRBJ2-1; D is perhaps TRBD1 (6 bases). Germline CDR1 and CDR2: MDHEN and SYDVKM. This CDR3 contains 15 residues. V lost 3 bases, J lost 11 bases, and 20 bases lay in between. CDR3 nucleotide sequence: TGTGCCAGCAGTTTCTCCCCCATGCAACAGGGCAAGCAGTTCTTC. It is translated as CASSFSPMQQGKQFF.

V and J are TRBV7-6 and TRBJ1-1; TRBD1 agrees at 8 bases. Trimming took 5 bases from V and 5 from J; bases not matched to a gene: 7. Germline V gives CDR1 SGHVS, CDR2 FNYEAQ. The CDR3 is made up of 14 amino acids. CDR3 sequence: CASSARQGRTEAFF. The CDR3 coding sequence is TGTGCCAGCAGCGCCCGACAGGGGAGGACTGAAGCTTTCTTT.

This clone was found a few times. The V call is TRBV11-2, the J call TRBJ2-7; D is possibly TRBD1 (7 bases). The ends were cut back, 3 bases at V and 7 bases at J, with 13 bases in the middle. Germline CDR1 is SGHAT and CDR2 is FQNNGV. CDR3 length: 13 residues. The DNA of the CDR3 is TGTGCCAGCAGCTTTGGCAGGGGGGAAGAGCAGTACTTC. Protein: CASSFGRGEEQYF.

The V call is TRBV7-6, the J call TRBJ1-1, with D possibly TRBD1 on 5 matching bases. Germline V gene data show CDR1 as SGHVS and CDR2 as FNYEAQ. This CDR3 spans 16 amino acids. Trimming shortened V by 5 bases and J by 6 bases, and 22 bases separated the two germline ends. The CDR3 DNA reads as TGTGCCAGCAGCCTCTCGAGGACCGGGGCAAGCGCTGAAGCTTTCTTT. Protein sequence: CASSLSRTGASAEAFF.

The rearrangement joins TRBV5-1 to TRBJ2-7, with 14 bases that match TRBD2. The CDR3 has 18 amino acids. After removal of 4 bases from V and 6 bases from J, the junction contained 15 bases not matched to a gene. Per the germline V gene, CDR1 is SGHRS and CDR2 is YFSETQ. CDR3 DNA sequence: TGCGCCAGCAGCCGAAAGACCCGCCCGGGACTAGCGGGAGTCGAGCAGTACTTC. It codes for CASSRKTRPGLAGVEQYF.

The chain joins TRBV7-2 to TRBJ2-1; TRBD2 might be the D (5 bases). V was clipped by 2 bases and J by 0 bases, with 8 bases between them. CDR1 and CDR2 from the germline V gene are SGHTA and FQGNSA. CDR3 length: 15 residues. CDR3 bases: TGTGCCAGCAGCTTATCGGGGTCCTCCTACAATGAGCAGTTCTTC. As protein: CASSLSGSSYNEQFF.

V and J are TRBV7-8 and TRBJ2-1; tentatively, D is TRBD1 or TRBD2 (5 bases each). The CDR3 covers 16 residues. From germline, CDR1 is SGHVS and CDR2 FQNEAQ. The V gene lost 5 bases and the J gene lost 7 bases, with 21 bases spanning the gap. This CDR3 is CASSPVGTSRSNEQFF. The CDR3 DNA is TGTGCCAGCAGCCCAGTCGGGACCTCCCGCTCGAATGAGCAGTTCTTC.

The chain joins TRBV7-8 to TRBJ2-7, with D possibly matching TRBD1 (6 bases). Trimming removed 4 bases from V and 2 bases from J, with 21 bases in between. Germline V CDR1 and CDR2: SGHVS, FQNEAQ. The CDR3 extends over 17 amino acids. Written as DNA, the CDR3 is TGTGCCAGCAGCTCCTCGACCTGGGACACGGATCCCTACGAGCAGTACTTC. Protein product: CASSSSTWDTDPYEQYF.

This sequence joins TRBV7-2 and TRBJ1-4, with TRBD1 identical over 8 bases. V gave up 5 bases and J gave up 2 bases; unmatched junction bases: 4. The CDR3 covers 15 residues. The germline V gene encodes CDR1 SGHTA and CDR2 FQGNSA. In nucleotides, the CDR3 is TGTGCCAGCAGCCCCACAGGGGGTACTAATGAAAAACTGTTTTTT. Protein: CASSPTGGTNEKLFF.

The rearrangement uses TRBV7-3 and TRBJ2-1, with 9 bases identical to TRBD2. V trimming: 0 bases; J trimming: 4 bases; junction bases outside the gene matches: 1. Germline CDR1 and CDR2: SGHTA and FQGTGA. CDR3 length: 15 residues. The CDR3 reads CASSLTLAGYNEQFF. DNA of the CDR3: TGTGCCAGCAGCTTAACGCTAGCGGGATACAATGAGCAGTTCTTC.

This chain connects TRBV10-3 to TRBJ1-4; maybe TRBD1 (5 bases). Trimming pared 0 bases from V and 2 bases from J, leaving 7 bases between. There are 15 residues in the CDR3. The germline CDR1 and CDR2 sequences are ENHRY and SYGVKD. The CDR3 DNA follows: TGTGCCATCAGTGAGTCAGGGGAGACTAATGAAAAACTGTTTTTT. Its translation: CAISESGETNEKLFF.

The chain is built from TRBV5-4 and TRBJ2-1; TRBD2 is a possible D gene (6 bases). Germline V lookup: CDR1 SGHNT, CDR2 YYREEE (reference sequence). With 3 bases removed from V and 2 bases from J, the gap between germline ends came to 15 bases. This CDR3 has 16 amino acids. CDR3 amino acids: CASSYPRGYTYNEQFF. The CDR3 DNA sequence: TGTGCCAGCAGCTACCCGCGGGGTTATACCTACAATGAGCAGTTCTTC.